Sequencing of this T cell receptor beta chain was carried out in a study of glioma-infiltrating T cells. Study-wide findings and caveats: CDR3 overlap between tissue and blood was very small. Tissue-blood divergence was below expectation in non-neoplastic patients, above in gliomas.

As for this clonotype: The antigen remains unidentified.

The CDR3 extends over 14 amino acids. V gave up 6 bases and J gave up 5 bases; unmatched junction bases: 6. The germline gives CDR1 DFQATT, CDR2 SNEGSKA (reference sequence). Using RNA template, CDR3s of TCR alpha and beta were amplified with iRepertoire arm-PCR. One-step reverse transcription and amplification started from approximately 100-400 ng of tissue mRNA or PBMC total RNA. Each CDR3 protein is one row after TCRdb ran MiXCR on the multiplex PCR reads. The repertoire holds about 93,000 distinct CDR3 sequences, roughly 37% seen once, with under 40% in the top ten. The receptor comes from a human donor with low-grade glioma or glioblastoma, undergoing nonglioma brain surgery, or in good health (not recorded which). The chain recombines TRBV20-1 with TRBJ2-3; TRBD2 agrees at 12 bases. Material: glioma tissue, nonneoplastic brain tissue, or PBMCs (not recorded which). The CDR3 protein is CSAETSGGGDTQYF. CDR3 nucleotide sequence: TGCAGTGCCGAGACTAGCGGGGGTGGAGATACGCAGTATTTT.